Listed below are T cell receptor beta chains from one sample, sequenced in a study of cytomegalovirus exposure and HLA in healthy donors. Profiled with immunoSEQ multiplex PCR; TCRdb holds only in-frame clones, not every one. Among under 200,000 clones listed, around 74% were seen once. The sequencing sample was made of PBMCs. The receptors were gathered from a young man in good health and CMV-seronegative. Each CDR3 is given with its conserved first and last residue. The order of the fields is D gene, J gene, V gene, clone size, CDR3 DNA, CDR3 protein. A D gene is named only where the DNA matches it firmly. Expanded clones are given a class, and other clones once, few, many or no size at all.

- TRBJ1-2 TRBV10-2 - TGCGCCAGCAGTGCCTCGGGGGGCAGGGGCTATGGCTACACCTTC CASSASGGRGYGYTF
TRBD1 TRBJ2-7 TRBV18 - TGTGCCAGCTCCCAGGGACAGGGGGCAAACTACGAGCAGTACTTC CASSQGQGANYEQYF
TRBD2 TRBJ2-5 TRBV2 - TGTGCCAGCAGTCCTTGGACTAGTAGTGGAGAGACCCAGTACTTC CASSPWTSSGETQYF
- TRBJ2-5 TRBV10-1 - TGCGCCAGCAGTGAACAGGTTCTGGAGACCCAGTACTTC CASSEQVLETQYF
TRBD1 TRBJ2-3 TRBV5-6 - TGTGCCAGCAGCTTGGACGCCGGGACAGGGGGCGCGTGGGGGGGTACGCAGTATTTT CASSLDAGTGGAWGGTQYF
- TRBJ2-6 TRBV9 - TGTGCCAGCAGCGGCCGGGACATATACTCTGGGGCCAACGTCCTGACTTTC CASSGRDIYSGANVLTF
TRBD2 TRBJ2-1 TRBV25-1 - TGTGCCAGCAGTGCGAGGACTAGGGGCAATGAGCAGTTCTTC CASSARTRGNEQFF
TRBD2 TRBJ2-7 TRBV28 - TGTGCCATGGCTAGCGGATCCTACGAGCAGTACTTC CAMASGSYEQYF
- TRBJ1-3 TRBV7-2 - TGTGCCAGCAGCTTAGAGGCAGGGGTTGGAAACACCATATATTTT CASSLEAGVGNTIYF
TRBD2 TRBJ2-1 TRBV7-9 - TGTTCCAGCAGCACCTTGTGGACTAGCCGAGAATACAATGAGCAGTTCTTC CSSSTLWTSREYNEQFF
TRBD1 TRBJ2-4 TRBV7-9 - TGTGCCAGCAGCTGGGGACAGGGCGAGGGCGTCAAAAACATTCAGTACTTC CASSWGQGEGVKNIQYF
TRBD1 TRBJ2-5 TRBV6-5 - TGTGCCAGCAGTTATAGGGGGCCCCCCCTGTTGGATCGTCTGTACTTC CASSYRGPPLLDRLYF
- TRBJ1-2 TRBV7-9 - TGTGCCAGCAGCTCCCCGTTCGGGGGGGGCGTAGCTGGCTACACCTTC CASSSPFGGGVAGYTF
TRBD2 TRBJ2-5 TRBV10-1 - TGCGCCAGCAGTGAGTTTGGTAGCGGGAGGGGGGAGACCCAGTACTTC CASSEFGSGRGETQYF
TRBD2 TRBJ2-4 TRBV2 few TGTGCCACCACACGGGGCGGGGGGGACATTCAGTACTTC CATTRGGGDIQYF
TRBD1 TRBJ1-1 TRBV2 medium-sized TGTGCCAGCAACGGACAGGGGAACACTGAAGCTTTCTTT CASNGQGNTEAFF
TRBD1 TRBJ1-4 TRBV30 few TGTGCCTGGAGTGTACCGGGACAGGGGGCTGAAAAACTGTTTTTT CAWSVPGQGAEKLFF
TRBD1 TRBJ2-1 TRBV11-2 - TGTGCCAGCAGCAGGGGGCGCGAAAACGAGCAGTTCTTC CASSRGRENEQFF
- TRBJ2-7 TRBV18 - TGTGCCAGCTCGGCGGATAAGGGGGTCGCCTACGAGCAGTACTTC CASSADKGVAYEQYF
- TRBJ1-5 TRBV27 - TGTGCCAGCAGTCCAAACAGGGCTAGCAATCAGCCCCAGCATTTT CASSPNRASNQPQHF
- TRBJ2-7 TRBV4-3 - TGCGCCAGCAGCCCAGTTGGGGCAGGCTACGAGCAGTACTTC CASSPVGAGYEQYF